This T cell receptor (beta chain) appears in the sequencing data of a study of tumor-infiltrating lymphocytes in primary liver carcinoma. General study findings and limits: When set against blood, tumors had a significantly higher top-250-clone fraction (p = 0.039).

Constant-region priming of about 0.5 ug total RNA yielded TCR beta cDNA. Three nested multiplex PCR rounds, a slightly modified ARM-PCR method, built the TCR beta libraries. TRBV1-TRBV30 forward primers and a C-beta reverse primer were used in the first two PCR rounds, which each ran for 9 to 10 cycles. TCRdb redid the calling of the multiplex PCR reads with MiXCR, one entry per CDR3 protein. This table has approximately 300,000 distinct CDR3 sequences, 65% appearing once. Remarks on this clonotype: The antigen is undetermined.

CDR1 SGHNT and CDR2 YYREEE come from the germline V gene (reference sequence). V lost 6 bases, J lost 0 bases, and 12 bases stayed unmatched. The CDR3 loop spans 16 amino acids. Germline DNA was also extracted, and blood RNA derived from unsorted whole blood. This TCR was recovered from a man aged 40-55 years with primary liver carcinoma and hepatitis B virus infection. The chain is built from TRBV5-4 and TRBJ2-7, with 7 nucleotides matching TRBD1. The source material was peripheral blood. CDR3 sequence: CASISVAGTASYEQYF. DNA of the CDR3: TGTGCCAGCATCAGCGTGGCCGGGACAGCCTCCTACGAGCAGTACTTC.